This T cell receptor (beta chain) was observed in a study of blood T cells in healthy people across ages. Broader study findings: Among T cells, TCR beta diversity per million cells dropped roughly linearly as age rose.

The CDR3 runs 15 residues. Trimming left V 2 bases short and J 0 bases short, with 13 bases between. CDR1 and CDR2 from the germline V gene are DFQATT and SNEGSKA (reference sequence). This clonotype was seen a few times. The antigen remains unidentified. The second PCR ran about 6 to 11 cycles with a sample-barcoded 5' primer and J-beta primers. TCRdb recomputed calls from the 5' RACE reads with MiXCR, one row per CDR3 protein. Here the sample spans roughly 800,000 distinct CDR3 sequences, roughly 64% being singletons. The V gene is TRBV20-1, the J gene TRBJ2-5; weak D call: TRBD1 (5 bases). The sequencing sample was made of blood. The sequence was obtained from a man aged 25 to 40 in good health. The CDR3 protein is CSARPDRNHQETQYF. The DNA for the CDR3 is TGCAGTGCTAGACCCGACAGAAACCACCAAGAGACCCAGTACTTC.